This TCR beta chain was observed in a study of neurological immune-mediated disorders. CDR1 is MNHEY, CDR2 SVGAGI, per germline. There are 13 residues in the CDR3. Notes on this clonotype: Its antigen is not identified. A much larger clone sits a single nucleotide away, making a read error possible.

MiXCR, applied by TCRdb to the 5' RACE reads, yields one record per CDR3 protein. The data contain about 80,000 distinct CDR3 sequences, 4% to 6% of them seen just once; the ten biggest clones take up around 2.2%. Study results and caveats: It was the repertoires of 18 of 34 multiple sclerosis patients that phylogenetic grouping placed in one related-CDR3 cluster, which is a possible signature.

Sequenced input: PBMCs. The chain joins TRBV6-5 to TRBJ2-5; D is tentatively TRBD1 or TRBD2 (5 bases each). This TCR was sampled from a woman aged 25 to 39 with multiple sclerosis. The DNA of the CDR3 is TGTGCCAGCAGCCGCGGAAGGGGAGAGAACCAGTACTTC. Encoded protein: CASSRGRGENQYF.